The source of this TCR beta chain is a study of blood T cell repertoires in COVID-19. Study-wide context: Samples of COVID-19 (acute and convalescent) were obtained from the United States, Italy and Spain. PBMCs, B-cell-depleted T cells, or T cells provided the cDNA or gDNA that made up the material.

Original handling: Quantification of nucleated cells was approximated via reference gene primer amplification. TCRdb keeps only in-frame clones here, not all; method: immunoSEQ multiplex PCR. V, J and clone size were drawn from that table, and D and trimming were deduced from the DNA. The table shows a few hundred thousand clones, with around 86% occurring only once. Trimming took off 5 bases at V and 4 bases at J, with 17 bases between the two ends. CDR1 and CDR2 (germline): LNHDA, SQIVND (reference sequence). The CDR3 length is 15 residues. This clone appeared once. Sequencing was done on a sample of peripheral blood. The chain links TRBV19 to TRBJ1-1, with a weak D call TRBD1 (6 bases). This clonotype was obtained from a woman in her seventies with active or convalescent COVID-19. The CDR3 loop is CASSPLGAIGTEAFF. Here the CDR3 DNA reads TGTGCCAGTAGTCCCTTGGGGGCGATCGGCACTGAAGCTTTCTTT.